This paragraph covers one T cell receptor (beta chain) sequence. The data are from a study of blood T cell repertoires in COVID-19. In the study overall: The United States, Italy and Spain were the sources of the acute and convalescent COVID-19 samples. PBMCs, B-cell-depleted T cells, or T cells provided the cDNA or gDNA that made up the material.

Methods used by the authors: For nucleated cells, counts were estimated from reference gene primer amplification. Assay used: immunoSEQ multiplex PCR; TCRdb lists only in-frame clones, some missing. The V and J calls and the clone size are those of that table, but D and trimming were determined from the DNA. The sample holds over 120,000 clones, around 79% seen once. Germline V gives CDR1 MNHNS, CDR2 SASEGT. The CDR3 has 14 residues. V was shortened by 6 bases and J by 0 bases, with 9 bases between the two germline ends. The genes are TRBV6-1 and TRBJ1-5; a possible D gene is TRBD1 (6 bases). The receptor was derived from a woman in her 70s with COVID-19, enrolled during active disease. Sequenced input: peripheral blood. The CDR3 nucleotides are TGTGCCAGCAGCTCGGACAGTAGCAATCAGCCCCAGCATTTT. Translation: CASSSDSSNQPQHF.